The TCR beta chain under discussion was sequenced for a study of lung T cells in sarcoidosis with Löfgren's syndrome. Looking at the study overall: Analyses focused on Löfgren's syndrome patients.

From the reads, TCRdb called clonotypes with MiXCR, one entry per CDR3 protein. The table lists about 63,000 distinct CDR3 sequences, 21% of them singletons. The source is a human donor with sarcoidosis (Löfgren's syndrome or another form), or a control subject (not recorded which). What was sequenced was CD4+ T cells from PBMCs.

CDR3 sequence reads: CASKETGLFNEQFF. CDR3 nucleotides: TGTGCCAGTAAGGAGACCGGACTTTTCAATGAGCAGTTCTTC. This chain links TRBV19 with TRBJ2-1; possibly TRBD2 for D (5 bases). Germline V gives CDR1 LNHDA, CDR2 SQIVND (reference sequence). V lost 7 bases to trimming and J lost 6 bases, with 16 bases between them. There are 14 residues in the CDR3.